Listed below are T cell receptor beta chains from one sample, sequenced in a study of cytotoxic CD8 clonotypes in ibrutinib-treated CLL. Sequencing was performed with immunoSEQ multiplex PCR; in TCRdb, only in-frame clones are kept and a portion is missing. The top ten hold 6.5% to 8% of the sample, which has around 20,000 clones, approximately 77% seen once. The sample consisted of PBMCs, taken before ibrutinib treatment. These receptors came from a human donor with chronic lymphocytic leukemia. CDR3s leave out the opening cysteine and the closing phenylalanine or tryptophan. The D gene is left open where the match is weak.

D gene,J gene,V gene,CDR3 protein
NA,TRBJ1-1,TRBV19,ASSMGSGFEAF
NA,TRBJ2-7,TRBV5-1,ASSLAGGGRRYEQY
NA,TRBJ1-2,TRBV4-1,ASSLSTLSNYGYT
TRBD1,TRBJ2-1,TRBV28,ASSSSGTGAYNEQF
NA,TRBJ1-1,TRBV5-1,ASSPPLLGENTEAF
TRBD1,TRBJ1-1,TRBV27,ASTGGATGTEAF
TRBD1,TRBJ1-2,TRBV19,ASSKPGQVLYGYT
NA,TRBJ2-7,TRBV27,ASSSPGGNEQY
TRBD1,TRBJ1-1,TRBV10-2,ASRAGGWTEAF
NA,TRBJ1-5,TRBV19,ASSIDRAGSSNSQPQH
NA,TRBJ2-7,TRBV4-3,ASSQAHQTTKYEQY
NA,TRBJ1-2,TRBV6-1,ASHSDRRSGYT
TRBD1,TRBJ1-6,TRBV7-2,ASSWGQGRDNSPLH
NA,TRBJ1-5,TRBV6-5,ASSYSGQSNQPQH
TRBD2,TRBJ2-7,TRBV18,ASSQSSSGRVNEQY
NA,TRBJ2-2,TRBV28,ASSTPALGQTGELF
TRBD1,TRBJ1-1,TRBV28,ASSRDRVTEAF
NA,TRBJ2-2,TRBV5-1,ASSGGPTNTGELF
NA,TRBJ2-5,TRBV2,ASSESLQKKETQY
NA,TRBJ2-7,TRBV18,ASSPGLSYEQY
NA,TRBJ1-2,TRBV19,ASSNSHTLNYGYT
NA,TRBJ1-1,TRBV13,ASSLVTKLF
TRBD2,TRBJ2-3,TRBV4-1,ASSPTLAGAADTQY
TRBD1,TRBJ1-5,TRBV7-6,ASSRDSYNQPQH
NA,TRBJ2-7,TRBV5-1,ASSLNSGFYEQY
NA,TRBJ1-1,TRBV18,ASYQTGNTEAF
NA,TRBJ2-7,TRBV5-1,ASSFPLGTSGEQY
NA,TRBJ1-1,TRBV6-1,ASSDPTLVTEAF
NA,TRBJ1-6,TRBV19,ASRPRGDSSSPLH
NA,TRBJ1-4,TRBV28,ASGPLSEKLF
NA,TRBJ1-1,TRBV5-1,ASSLGGTQNTEAF
NA,TRBJ1-4,TRBV2,ASGLAPNEKLF
NA,TRBJ2-3,TRBV2,ASSSRVDTQY
NA,TRBJ2-1,TRBV2,ASSALAPSSYNEQF
TRBD2,TRBJ2-5,TRBV7-2,ASSLLAGGETQY
TRBD1,TRBJ2-7,TRBV9,ASSLSSGGRFYEQY
NA,TRBJ1-2,TRBV30,AWTVLENYGYT
NA,TRBJ1-2,TRBV18,ASSGDSAGYT
NA,TRBJ2-7,TRBV2,ASSDSLNLDYEQY
NA,TRBJ1-5,TRBV9,ASSVSGAPNQPQH
NA,TRBJ2-5,TRBV30,AWSVWTEETQY
TRBD1,TRBJ1-1,TRBV25-1,ASSPRQGPLQEAF
TRBD1,TRBJ2-1,TRBV19,ASSRDSFFNEQF
TRBD1,TRBJ2-3,TRBV28,ASRPPTGGDTQY
NA,TRBJ2-1,TRBV18,ASSRKQGLGYNEQF
NA,TRBJ2-1,TRBV30,AWRRGSSYNEQF
NA,TRBJ1-2,TRBV7-2,ASSLLGGLGGYT
NA,TRBJ2-2,TRBV14,ASSPNTGELF
NA,TRBJ2-6,TRBV4-1,ASSPHHWPLLSSGANVLT
TRBD1,TRBJ2-3,TRBV7-3,ASSNDRVGADTQY
TRBD2,TRBJ2-5,TRBV30,AWSLGSASGQETQY
TRBD1,TRBJ2-1,TRBV18,ASSLDRNEQF
NA,TRBJ1-3,TRBV30,AWRGVGSGNTIY
NA,TRBJ1-2,TRBV4-1,ASSRQNSGYGYT
NA,TRBJ2-7,TRBV7-2,ASSLGTSNLYEQY